The clone carrying this T cell receptor (beta chain) has more than one count but fewer than ten. Its antigen is currently unknown. RNA transcripts provided the template for amplifying TCR beta CDR3 regions. Second-round multiplex PCR came after a first-round RT-PCR that employed HTBI primers. TCRdb reprocessed the multiplex PCR reads with MiXCR, giving one entry per CDR3 protein. The sample records about 550,000 distinct CDR3 sequences, 35% to 40% being singletons. This sample was included in a study of Graves' ophthalmopathy and Graves' hyperthyroidism. Study-level background: Where ophthalmopathy was absent within 18 months of follow-up, hyperthyroidism was stable. Study results and caveats: Blood also carried most expanded thyroid clonotypes exceeding 0.001 frequency.

The CDR3 consists of 14 residues. Germline loops: CDR1 GTSNPN, CDR2 SVGIG (reference sequence). V lost 3 bases, J lost 8 bases, and 10 bases stayed unmatched. Recruitment covered hyperthyroidism patients aged 18 to 65 whose new diagnosis was of under 2 months' duration. Clinical symptoms, serum thyroxine, TRAb, thyroid ultrasound and orbital computed tomography determined diagnosis. Sequenced: peripheral blood or thyroid tissue (not recorded which). V and J are TRBV30 and TRBJ1-1; 9 bases fit TRBD1. The receptor was derived from an adult man with Graves' hyperthyroidism. The CDR3 DNA reads TGTGCCTGGAGAAAGGGGACAGGGCTTCGAGAAGCTTTCTTT. The encoded protein is CAWRKGTGLREAFF.